This TCR beta chain comes out of a study of Ad26.COV2.S vaccination and SARS-CoV-2 variants. Study-wide context: The study gave Ad26.COV2.S intramuscularly, once or twice 56 days apart.

Noted treatment: some 20 received Ad26.COV2.S at low or high dose, single or two shots; about 5 received placebo; per-sample allocation not given. Day 63 after the first vaccine or placebo injection was the time point for sampling. This Boston cohort included adults aged 18-55 years. The germline V gene encodes CDR1 MNHNY and CDR2 SVGAGI (reference sequence). V was shortened by 4 bases and J by 8 bases, with 12 bases between the two germline ends. The CDR3 has 13 residues. This clone was detected a few times. As yet, its antigen is unknown. TCRdb's copy holds only in-frame clones and misses some; the assay was immunoSEQ multiplex PCR. This sample has hundreds of thousands of clones, with 87% found just once. Study-wide results and limits: Vaccinated and placebo-treated recipients had similar non-spike TCR breadth.

This sequence joins TRBV6-6 and TRBJ2-1; D perhaps matches TRBD1 (5 bases). The receptor was isolated from a person between 18 and 60 years old who received the Ad26.COV2.S COVID-19 vaccine or a placebo. This specimen was peripheral blood, taken in a trial of Ad26.COV2.S vaccine versus placebo. CDR3 nucleotides: TGTGCCAGCAGTTTCTCAGGGATGGATGAGCAGTTCTTC. This codes for CASSFSGMDEQFF.